This T cell receptor (beta chain) was retrieved from a study of blood T cell repertoires in COVID-19. Study as a whole: Samples taken during acute and convalescent COVID-19 were collected in the United States, Italy and Spain. Sources were T cells, B-cell-depleted T cells, or PBMCs; the material itself was cDNA or gDNA.

The CDR3 runs 13 residues. Germline V CDR1 and CDR2: SEHNR, FQNEAQ (reference sequence). The germline V and J ends were trimmed by 3 bases and 1 base, with 3 bases remaining between them. Libraries were prepared by immunoSEQ multiplex PCR; TCRdb keeps only in-frame clonotypes and omits some of them. The table lists some 100,000 clones, approximately 91% of them singletons. The sequencing sample was made of peripheral blood. The clonotype comes from an older woman with acute or convalescent COVID-19. The V and J genes are TRBV7-9 and TRBJ1-4; D gene uncertain. The CDR3 loop reads CASSFLTNEKLFF. The CDR3 DNA is TGTGCCAGCAGCTTCCTAACTAATGAAAAACTGTTTTTT.